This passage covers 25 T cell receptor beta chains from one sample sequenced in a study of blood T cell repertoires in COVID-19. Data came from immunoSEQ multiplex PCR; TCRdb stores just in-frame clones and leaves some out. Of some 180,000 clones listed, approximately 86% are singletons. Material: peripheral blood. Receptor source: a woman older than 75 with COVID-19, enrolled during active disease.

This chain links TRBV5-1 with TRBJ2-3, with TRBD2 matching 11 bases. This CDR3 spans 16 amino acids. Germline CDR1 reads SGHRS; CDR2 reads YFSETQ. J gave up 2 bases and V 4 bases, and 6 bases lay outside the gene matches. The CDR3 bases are TGCGCCAGCAGCCCCGGGACTAGCGGACACACAGATACGCAGTATTTT. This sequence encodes CASSPGTSGHTDTQYF.

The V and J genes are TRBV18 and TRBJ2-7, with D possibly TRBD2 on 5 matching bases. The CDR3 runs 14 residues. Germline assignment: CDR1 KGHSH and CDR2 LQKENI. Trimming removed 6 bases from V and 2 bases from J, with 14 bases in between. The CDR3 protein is CASSPGMEAYEQYF. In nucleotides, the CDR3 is TGTGCCAGCTCCCCAGGAATGGAGGCCTACGAGCAGTACTTC.

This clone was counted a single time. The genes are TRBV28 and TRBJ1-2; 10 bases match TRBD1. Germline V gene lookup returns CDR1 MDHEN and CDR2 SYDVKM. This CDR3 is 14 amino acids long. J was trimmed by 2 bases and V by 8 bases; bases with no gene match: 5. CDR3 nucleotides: TGTGCCAGCCGACAGGGGGCCCGGAACTATGGCTACACCTTC. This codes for CASRQGARNYGYTF.

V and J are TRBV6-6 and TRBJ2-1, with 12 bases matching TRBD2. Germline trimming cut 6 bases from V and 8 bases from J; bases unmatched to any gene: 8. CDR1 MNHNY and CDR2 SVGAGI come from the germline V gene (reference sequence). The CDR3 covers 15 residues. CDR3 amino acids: CASRTLAGGQDEQFF. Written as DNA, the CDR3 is TGTGCCAGCAGAACTCTAGCGGGGGGGCAAGATGAGCAGTTCTTC.

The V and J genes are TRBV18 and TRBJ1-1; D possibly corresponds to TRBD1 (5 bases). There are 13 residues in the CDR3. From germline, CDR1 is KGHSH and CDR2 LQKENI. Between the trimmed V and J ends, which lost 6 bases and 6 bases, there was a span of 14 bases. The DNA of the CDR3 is TGTGCCAGCTCCCCTCTGGGGGGATCTGAAGCTTTCTTT. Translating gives CASSPLGGSEAFF.

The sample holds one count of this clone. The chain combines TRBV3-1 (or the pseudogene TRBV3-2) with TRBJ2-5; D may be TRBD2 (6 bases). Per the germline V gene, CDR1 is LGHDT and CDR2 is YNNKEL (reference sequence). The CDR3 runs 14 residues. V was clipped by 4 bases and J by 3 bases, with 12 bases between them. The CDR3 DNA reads TGTGCCAGCAGCCCCCGGGACTTTAAAGAGACCCAGTACTTC. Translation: CASSPRDFKETQYF.

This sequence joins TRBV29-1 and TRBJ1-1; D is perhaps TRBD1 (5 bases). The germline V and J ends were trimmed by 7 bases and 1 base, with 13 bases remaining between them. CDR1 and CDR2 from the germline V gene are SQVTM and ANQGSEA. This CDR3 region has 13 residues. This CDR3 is CSALRRGNTEAFF. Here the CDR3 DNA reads TGCAGCGCCCTTCGAAGGGGGAACACTGAAGCTTTCTTT.

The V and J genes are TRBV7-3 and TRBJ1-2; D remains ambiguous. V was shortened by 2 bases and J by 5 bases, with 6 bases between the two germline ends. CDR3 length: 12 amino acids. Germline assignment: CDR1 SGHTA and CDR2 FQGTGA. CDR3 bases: TGTGCCAGCAGCTTAGAGGGTTATGGCTACACCTTC. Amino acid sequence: CASSLEGYGYTF.

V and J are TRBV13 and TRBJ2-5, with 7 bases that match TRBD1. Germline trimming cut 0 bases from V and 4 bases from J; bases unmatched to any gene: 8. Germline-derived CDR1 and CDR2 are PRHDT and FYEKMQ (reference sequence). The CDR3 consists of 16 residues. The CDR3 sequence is CASSLGQGAGGETQYF. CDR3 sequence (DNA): TGTGCCAGCAGCTTAGGCCAAGGGGCAGGGGGAGAGACCCAGTACTTC.

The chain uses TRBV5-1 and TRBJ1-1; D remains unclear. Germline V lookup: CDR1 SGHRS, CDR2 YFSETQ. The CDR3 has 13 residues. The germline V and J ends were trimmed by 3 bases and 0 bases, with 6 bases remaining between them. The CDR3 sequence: CASSYGVNTEAFF. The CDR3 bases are TGCGCCAGCAGCTACGGAGTGAACACTGAAGCTTTCTTT.

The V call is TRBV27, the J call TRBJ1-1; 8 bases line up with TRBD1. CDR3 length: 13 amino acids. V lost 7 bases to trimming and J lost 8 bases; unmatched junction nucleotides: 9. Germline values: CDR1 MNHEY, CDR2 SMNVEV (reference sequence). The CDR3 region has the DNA TGTGCCAGCATCCGGGTCACAGGGGGAGAAGCTTTCTTT. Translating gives CASIRVTGGEAFF.

The chain's CDR3 is CASSEASSTDTQYF. The CDR3 DNA is TGTGCCAGCTCAGAAGCTAGCAGCACAGATACGCAGTATTTT. The gene calls are TRBV18 and TRBJ2-3; a possible D gene is TRBD2 (5 bases). The V end was cut by 5 bases, the J end by 0 bases, with 9 bases between. Germline V gives CDR1 KGHSH, CDR2 LQKENI. The CDR3 is made up of 14 amino acids.

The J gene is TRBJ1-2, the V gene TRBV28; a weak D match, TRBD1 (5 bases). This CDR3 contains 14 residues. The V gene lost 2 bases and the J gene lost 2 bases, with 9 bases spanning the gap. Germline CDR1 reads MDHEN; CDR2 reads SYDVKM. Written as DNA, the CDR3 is TGTGCCAGCAGTTTACTGGGGCCAAACTATGGCTACACCTTC. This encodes CASSLLGPNYGYTF.

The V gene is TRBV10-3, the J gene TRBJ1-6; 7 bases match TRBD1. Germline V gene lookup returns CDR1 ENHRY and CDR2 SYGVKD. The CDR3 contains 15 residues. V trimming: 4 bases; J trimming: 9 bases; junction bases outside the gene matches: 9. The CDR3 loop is CAISGPGQGVSPLHF. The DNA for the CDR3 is TGTGCCATCAGTGGCCCCGGGCAGGGGGTTTCACCCCTCCACTTT.

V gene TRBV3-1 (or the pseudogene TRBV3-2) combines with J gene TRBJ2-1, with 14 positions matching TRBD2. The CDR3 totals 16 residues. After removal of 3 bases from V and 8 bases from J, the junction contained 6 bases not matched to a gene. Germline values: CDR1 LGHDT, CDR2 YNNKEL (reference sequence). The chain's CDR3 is CASSHGTSGRPYEQFF. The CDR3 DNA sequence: TGTGCCAGCAGCCATGGGACTAGCGGGAGACCGTATGAGCAGTTCTTC.

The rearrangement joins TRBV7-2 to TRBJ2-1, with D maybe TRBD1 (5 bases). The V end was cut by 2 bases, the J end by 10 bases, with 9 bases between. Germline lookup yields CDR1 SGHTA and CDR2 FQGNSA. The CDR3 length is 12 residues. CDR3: CASSLQGLEQFF. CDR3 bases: TGTGCCAGCAGCTTACAGGGTTTGGAGCAGTTCTTC.

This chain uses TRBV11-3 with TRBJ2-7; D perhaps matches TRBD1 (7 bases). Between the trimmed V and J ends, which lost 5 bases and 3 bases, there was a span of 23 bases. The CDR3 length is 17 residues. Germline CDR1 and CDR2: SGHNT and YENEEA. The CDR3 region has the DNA TGTGCCAGCAGCGGCCGGGACAGCACTAGCAAGCGCTACGAGCAGTACTTC. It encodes CASSGRDSTSKRYEQYF.

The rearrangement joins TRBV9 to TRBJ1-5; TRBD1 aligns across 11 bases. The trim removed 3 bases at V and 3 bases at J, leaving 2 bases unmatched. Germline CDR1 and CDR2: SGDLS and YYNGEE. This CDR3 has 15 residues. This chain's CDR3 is CASSGTGGDNQPQHF. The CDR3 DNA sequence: TGTGCCAGCAGCGGGACAGGGGGCGACAATCAGCCCCAGCATTTT.

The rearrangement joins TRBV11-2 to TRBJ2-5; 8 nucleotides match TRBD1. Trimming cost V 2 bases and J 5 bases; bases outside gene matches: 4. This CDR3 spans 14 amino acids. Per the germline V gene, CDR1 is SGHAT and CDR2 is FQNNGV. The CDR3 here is CASSLLDRDETQYF. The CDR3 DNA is TGTGCCAGCAGCTTACTGGACAGGGACGAGACCCAGTACTTC.

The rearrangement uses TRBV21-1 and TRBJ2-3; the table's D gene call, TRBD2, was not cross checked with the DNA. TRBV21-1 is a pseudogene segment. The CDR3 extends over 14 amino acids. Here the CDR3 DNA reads TGTGCCAGCAGCGGGAGGGGGGGGACAGATACGCAGTATTTT. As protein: CASSGRGGTDTQYF.

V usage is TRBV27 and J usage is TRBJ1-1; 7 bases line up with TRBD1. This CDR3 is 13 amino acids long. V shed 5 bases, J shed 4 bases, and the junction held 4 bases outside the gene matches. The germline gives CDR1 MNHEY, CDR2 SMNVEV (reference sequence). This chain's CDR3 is CASSRGQSTEAFF. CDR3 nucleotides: TGTGCCAGCAGTAGGGGACAGTCCACTGAAGCTTTCTTT.

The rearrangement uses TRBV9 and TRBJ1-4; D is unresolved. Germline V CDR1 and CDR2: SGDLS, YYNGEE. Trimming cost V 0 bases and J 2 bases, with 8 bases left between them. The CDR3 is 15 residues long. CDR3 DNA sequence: TGTGCCAGCAGCGTAGGGGTACAGACTAATGAAAAACTGTTTTTT. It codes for CASSVGVQTNEKLFF.

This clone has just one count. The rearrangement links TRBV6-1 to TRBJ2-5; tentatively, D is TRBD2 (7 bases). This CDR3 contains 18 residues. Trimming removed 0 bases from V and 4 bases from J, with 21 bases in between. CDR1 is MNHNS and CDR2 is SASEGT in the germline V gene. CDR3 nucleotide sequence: TGTGCCAGCAGTGAAGCTGGGTTGGGCAGGGGAGGGTTAGAGACCCAGTACTTC. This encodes CASSEAGLGRGGLETQYF.

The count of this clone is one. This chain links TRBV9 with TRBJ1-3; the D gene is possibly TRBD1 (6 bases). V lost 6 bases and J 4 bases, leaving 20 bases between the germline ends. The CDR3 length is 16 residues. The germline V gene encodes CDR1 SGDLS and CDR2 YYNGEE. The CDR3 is CASTPGGASVGNTIYF. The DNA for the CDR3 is TGTGCCAGCACCCCCGGGGGGGCCTCGGTGGGAAACACCATATATTTT.

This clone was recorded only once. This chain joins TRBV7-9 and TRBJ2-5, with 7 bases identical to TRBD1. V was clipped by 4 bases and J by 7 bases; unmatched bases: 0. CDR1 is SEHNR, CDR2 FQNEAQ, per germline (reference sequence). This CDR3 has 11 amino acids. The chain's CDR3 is CASSSGGTQYF. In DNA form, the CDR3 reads TGTGCCAGCAGCTCAGGGGGGACCCAGTACTTC.